What follows describes a single TCR beta chain. This sample was included in a study of neoadjuvant anti-PD-1 for oral cavity cancer. Trimming left V 3 bases short and J 6 bases short, with 9 bases between. The CDR3 totals 12 residues. CDR1 SEHNR and CDR2 FQNEAQ come from the germline V gene (reference sequence). Time point indicated: after neoadjuvant nivolumab, at surgical resection. Only in-frame clones appear in the TCRdb table, and some are missing; sequencing was by immunoSEQ multiplex PCR. Of over 30,000 clones listed, roughly 85% were seen once; the top ten hold around 3.1%. This clonotype was obtained from a person aged 40 to 85 with oral cavity squamous cell carcinoma. The sequences come from PBMCs, collected after nivolumab (anti-PD-1) treatment. The chain is built from TRBV7-9 and TRBJ2-7, with D unresolved. Written as DNA, the CDR3 is TGTGCCAGCAGCTTTACAAGTGGCGAGCAGTACTTC. Residues: CASSFTSGEQYF.